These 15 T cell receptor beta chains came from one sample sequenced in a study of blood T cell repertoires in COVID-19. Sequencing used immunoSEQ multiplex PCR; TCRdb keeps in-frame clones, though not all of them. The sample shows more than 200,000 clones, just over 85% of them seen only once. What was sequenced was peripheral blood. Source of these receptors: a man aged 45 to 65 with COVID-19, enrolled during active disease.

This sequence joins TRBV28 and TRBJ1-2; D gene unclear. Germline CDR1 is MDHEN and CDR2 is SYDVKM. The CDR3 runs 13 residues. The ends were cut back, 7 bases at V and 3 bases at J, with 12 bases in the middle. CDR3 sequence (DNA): TGTGCCAGCACTCTGGACTCGCACTATGGCTACACCTTC. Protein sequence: CASTLDSHYGYTF.

CDR3 sequence reads: CASSNGGYGYTF. CDR3 in DNA: TGTGCCAGCAGCAACGGGGGGTATGGCTACACCTTC. J is TRBJ1-2 and V is TRBV7-8, with a weak D call TRBD1 (5 bases). The CDR3 spans 12 residues. Germline V CDR1 and CDR2: SGHVS, FQNEAQ. The V end was cut by 5 bases, the J end by 5 bases, with 9 bases between.

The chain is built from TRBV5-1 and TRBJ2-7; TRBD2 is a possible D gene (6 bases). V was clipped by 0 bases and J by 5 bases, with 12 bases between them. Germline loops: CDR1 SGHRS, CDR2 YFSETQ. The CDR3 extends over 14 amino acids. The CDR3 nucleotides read TGCGCCAGCAGCTTGGACGGGAGAGCCCACGAGCAGTACTTC. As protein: CASSLDGRAHEQYF.

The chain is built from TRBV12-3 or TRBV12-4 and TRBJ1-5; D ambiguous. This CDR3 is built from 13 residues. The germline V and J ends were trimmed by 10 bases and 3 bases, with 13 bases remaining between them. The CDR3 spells CATSVRSNQPQHF. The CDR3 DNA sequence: TGTGCCACCTCCGTCAGGTCCAATCAGCCCCAGCATTTT.

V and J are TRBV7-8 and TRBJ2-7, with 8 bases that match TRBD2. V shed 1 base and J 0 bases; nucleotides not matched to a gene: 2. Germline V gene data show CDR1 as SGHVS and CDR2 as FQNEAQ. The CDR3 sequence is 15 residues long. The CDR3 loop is CASSLELADSYEQYF. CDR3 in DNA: TGTGCCAGCAGCTTAGAACTAGCGGACTCCTACGAGCAGTACTTC.

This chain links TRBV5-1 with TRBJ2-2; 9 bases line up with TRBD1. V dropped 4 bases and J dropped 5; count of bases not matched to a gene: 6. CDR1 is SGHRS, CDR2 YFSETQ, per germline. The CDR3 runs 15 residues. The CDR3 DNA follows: TGCGCCAGCAGCCCCACAGGGGGCGATACCGGGGAGCTGTTTTTT. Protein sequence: CASSPTGGDTGELFF. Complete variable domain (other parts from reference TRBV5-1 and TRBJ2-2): KAGVTQTPRYLIKTRGQQVTLSCSPISGHRSVSWYQQTPGQGLQFLFEYFSETQRNKGNFPGRFSGRQFSNSRSEMNVSTLELGDSALYLCASSPTGGDTGELFFGEGSRLTVL.

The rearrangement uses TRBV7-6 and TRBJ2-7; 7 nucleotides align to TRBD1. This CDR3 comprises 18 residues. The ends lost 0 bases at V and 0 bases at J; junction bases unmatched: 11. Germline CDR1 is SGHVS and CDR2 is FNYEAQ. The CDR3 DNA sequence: TGTGCCAGCAGCTTAGCGGCCCGGGACAGTTTCCTCTCCTACGAGCAGTACTTC. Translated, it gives CASSLAARDSFLSYEQYF. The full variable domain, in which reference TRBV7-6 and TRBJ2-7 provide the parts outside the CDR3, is GAGVSQSPRYKVTKRGQDVALRCDPISGHVSLYWYRQALGQGPEFLTYFNYEAQQDKSGLPNDRFSAERPEGSISTLTIQRTEQRDSAMYRCASSLAARDSFLSYEQYFGPGTRLTVT.

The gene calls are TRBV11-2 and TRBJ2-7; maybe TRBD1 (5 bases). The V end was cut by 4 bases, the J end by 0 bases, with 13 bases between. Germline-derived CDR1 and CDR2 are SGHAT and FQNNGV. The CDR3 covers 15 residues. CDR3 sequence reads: CASSSAGISSYEQYF. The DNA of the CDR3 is TGTGCCAGCAGCTCAGCAGGGATCTCCTCCTACGAGCAGTACTTC.

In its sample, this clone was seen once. CDR3 protein: CASSQDSGGLLTEAFF. The DNA for the CDR3 is TGCGCCAGCAGCCAAGATTCGGGGGGGCTACTGACTGAAGCTTTCTTT. The V gene is TRBV4-1, the J gene TRBJ1-1, with TRBD1 as a possible D gene (6 bases). CDR3 length: 16 amino acids. Germline values: CDR1 MGHRA, CDR2 YSYEKL. Trimming removed 0 bases at V and 5 bases at J, with 16 bases between.

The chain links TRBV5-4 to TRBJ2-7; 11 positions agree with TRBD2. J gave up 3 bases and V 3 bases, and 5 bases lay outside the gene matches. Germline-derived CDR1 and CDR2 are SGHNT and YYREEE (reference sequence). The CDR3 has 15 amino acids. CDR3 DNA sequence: TGTGCCAGCAGCTCGATGACTAGCGGGATCTACGAGCAGTACTTC. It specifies CASSSMTSGIYEQYF.

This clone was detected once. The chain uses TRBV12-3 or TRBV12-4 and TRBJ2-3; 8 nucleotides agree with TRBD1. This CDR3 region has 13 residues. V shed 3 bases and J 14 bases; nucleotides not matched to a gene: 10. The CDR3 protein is CASSLSPDRARYF. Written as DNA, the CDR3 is TGTGCCAGCAGTTTGAGCCCGGACAGGGCAAGGTATTTT.

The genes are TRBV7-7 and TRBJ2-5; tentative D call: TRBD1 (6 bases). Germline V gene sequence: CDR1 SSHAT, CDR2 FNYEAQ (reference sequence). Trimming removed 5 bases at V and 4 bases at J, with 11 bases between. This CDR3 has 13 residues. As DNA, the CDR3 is TGTGCCAGCAGCCCCACGGACAGAGAGACCCAGTACTTC. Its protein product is CASSPTDRETQYF.

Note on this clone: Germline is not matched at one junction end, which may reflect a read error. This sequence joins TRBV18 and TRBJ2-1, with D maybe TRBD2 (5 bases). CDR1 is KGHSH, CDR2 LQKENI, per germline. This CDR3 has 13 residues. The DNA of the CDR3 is TGTGCCAGCTCACCCACGCGGGTCCCACCGCGGATCTTC. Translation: CASSPTRVPPRIF. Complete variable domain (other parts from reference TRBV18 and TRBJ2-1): NAGVMQNPRHLVRRRGQEARLRCSPMKGHSHVYWYRQLPEEGLKFMVYLQKENIIDESGMPKERFSAEFPKEGPSILRIQQVVRGDSAAYFCASSPTRVPPRIFGPGTRLTVL.

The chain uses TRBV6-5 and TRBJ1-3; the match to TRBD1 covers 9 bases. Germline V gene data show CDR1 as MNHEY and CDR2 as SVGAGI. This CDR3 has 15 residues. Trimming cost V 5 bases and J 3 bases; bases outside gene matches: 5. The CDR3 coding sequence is TGTGCCAGCAGTCAACAGGGGGCGAATGGAAACACCATATATTTT. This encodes CASSQQGANGNTIYF.

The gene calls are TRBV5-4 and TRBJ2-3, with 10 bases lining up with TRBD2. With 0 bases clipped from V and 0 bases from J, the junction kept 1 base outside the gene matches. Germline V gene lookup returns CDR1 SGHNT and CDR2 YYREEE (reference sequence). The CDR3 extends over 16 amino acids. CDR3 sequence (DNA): TGTGCCAGCAGCTTGGGTAGCGGGGGGAGCACAGATACGCAGTATTTT. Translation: CASSLGSGGSTDTQYF.